The following is a T cell receptor (beta chain) sequence with its context. Its antigen is as yet unknown. Stated treatment: oral pan-JAK inhibitor, 5-10 mg twice daily. Obtained from alopecia areata patients were lesional scalp punch biopsies along with peripheral blood. A FACSAria was used to sort CD4+ and CD8+ T cells. These cells came from PBMCs. Germline lookup yields CDR1 SGDLS and CDR2 YYNGEE. The CDR3 runs to 15 residues. V lost 4 bases and J 4 bases, leaving 15 bases between the germline ends. RNA, once extracted, was reverse transcribed into cDNA for use as the sequencing template. Sequencing used immunoSEQ multiplex PCR; TCRdb keeps in-frame clones, though not all of them. The sample lists around 210,000 clones; around 66% were seen once. This sample stems from a study of CD8+ T cells in alopecia areata. Study-level background: Patients received oral tofacitinib, 5 to 10 mg twice daily, for moderate-to-severe alopecia areata. Notes on the study in general: Scalp clonality dropped significantly under tofacitinib, as did expanded CD8+ top-100 clones.

The TCR originated in a human donor with alopecia areata. This chain joins TRBV9 and TRBJ2-1; a weak D match, TRBD1 (6 bases). This sample comprised CD4+ T cells sorted from blood, obtained at week 4, from a patient treated with tofacitinib. CDR3 sequence: CASSLGHGTYNEQFF. CDR3 sequence (DNA): TGTGCCAGCAGCCTGGGACACGGAACATACAATGAGCAGTTCTTC.